This entry concerns a single TCR beta chain. The sample comes from a study of T-cell reconstitution after alpha-beta-depleted transplantation in children. Preparation of the TCRbeta library involved a method that used unique molecular identifiers. TCRdb analysed the PCR reads with MiXCR anew, one entry per CDR3 protein. Of some 220,000 distinct CDR3 sequences in the sample, around 9.5% were seen once. The CDR3 has 12 amino acids. The V gene's germline CDR1 is SGDLS and CDR2 YYNGEE. Trimming left V 3 bases short and J 6 bases short, with 10 bases between. Sample: PBMCs from the stem cell graft donor, taken from the stem cell graft. The receptor was derived from a human donor who donated a stem cell graft to a child with acute lymphoblastic leukemia. The chain joins TRBV9 to TRBJ2-7; D remains ambiguous. Here the CDR3 DNA reads TGTGCCAGCAGCGGACGATCCCTCGAGCAGTACTTC. It yields the protein CASSGRSLEQYF.